This T cell receptor (beta chain) was sequenced during a study of OX40 agonist ivuxolimab in advanced cancers. Study background: Age averaged around 58 years (range roughly 23 to 80), and 80% to 90% were male. Study-wide points: Circulating CD4+ and CD8+ T cells showed clonal expansion by week 6 at 0.1 to 3.0 mg/kg. The work left the antigen specificity of expanded peripheral T cells undetermined.

The protocol was immunoSEQ multiplex PCR, while the TCRdb copy is restricted to in-frame clones and leaves out a portion. In the table there are some 60,000 clones, roughly 90% of which are singletons. The germline V gene has CDR1 SGHRS and CDR2 YFSETQ. This CDR3 has 18 residues. The V gene end was trimmed by 1 base and the J gene end by 5 bases; junction bases not matched to a gene: 10. With respect to this clone: Its antigen is undetermined.

The chain recombines TRBV5-1 with TRBJ2-2; 11 bases match TRBD1. Here the sequenced sample was CD4+ or CD8+ T cells sorted from blood, taken in a trial of the OX40 agonist ivuxolimab. The TCR comes from an adult with an advanced solid tumor such as melanoma, head and neck, liver or kidney cancer. The CDR3 loop reads CASSLRVGGQGATGELFF. The CDR3 DNA sequence: TGCGCCAGCAGCTTGCGGGTTGGTGGACAGGGGGCTACCGGGGAGCTGTTTTTT.